This TCR beta chain comes out of a study of cytomegalovirus exposure and HLA in healthy donors. With 60 Vbeta and 13 Jbeta primers, the PCR was carried out. The method was immunoSEQ multiplex PCR; TCRdb's version includes in-frame clones alone and lacks a portion of them. The sample lists 150,000 to 200,000 clones, 75% to 80% occurring once. V dropped 6 bases and J dropped 7; count of bases not matched to a gene: 3. This CDR3 region has 13 residues. Germline V gene lookup returns CDR1 MGHRA and CDR2 YSYEKL. This sequence originates from a woman in her thirties or forties in good health and CMV-seronegative. J is TRBJ2-1 and V is TRBV4-1; TRBD1 matches 10 bases. Sequencing input: PBMCs. This CDR3 reads CASRRTGGNEQFF. The CDR3 nucleotides read TGCGCCAGCAGACGGACAGGGGGAAATGAGCAGTTCTTC.